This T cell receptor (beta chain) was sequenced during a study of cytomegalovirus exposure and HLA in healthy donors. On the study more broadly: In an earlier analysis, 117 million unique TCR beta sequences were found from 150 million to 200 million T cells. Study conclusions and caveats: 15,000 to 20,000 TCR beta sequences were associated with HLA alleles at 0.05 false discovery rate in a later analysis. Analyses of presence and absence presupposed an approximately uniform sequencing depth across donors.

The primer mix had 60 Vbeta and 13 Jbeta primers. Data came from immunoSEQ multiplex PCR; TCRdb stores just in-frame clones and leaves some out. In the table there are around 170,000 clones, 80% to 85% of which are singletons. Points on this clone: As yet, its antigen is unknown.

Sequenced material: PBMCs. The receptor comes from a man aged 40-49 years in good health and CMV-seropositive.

The DNA for the CDR3 is TGCGCCAGCAGCCAAGCGCAGAAGCGGGGGCCTACCTACGAGCAGTACTTC. Protein sequence: CASSQAQKRGPTYEQYF. The chain uses TRBV4-3 and TRBJ2-7, with 8 bases lining up with TRBD2. The CDR3 spans 17 residues. V trimming: 1 base; J trimming: 2 bases; junction bases outside the gene matches: 10. The germline V gene has CDR1 LGHNA and CDR2 YSLEER.